This TCR beta chain was observed in a study of spatial heterogeneity in lung cancer (dated by TCRdb to the late 2010s). In the study overall: The donors were 65 to 90 patients from the lung TRACERx cohort who had early-stage, untreated non-small cell lung cancer. Follow-up PBMC samples were sequenced whenever available, with the median time to follow-up being approximately two years after resection. More beta-chain than alpha-chain transcripts were consistently detected, likely reflecting higher beta-chain transcript abundance. In the raw uncorrected reads, each unique combination of TCR and UMI appeared more than ten times on average. TCR alpha and beta repertoires were quantitatively compared across multiple tumor regions, matched nontumor lung and blood in non-small cell lung cancer. TCR repertoire features were related to nonsynonymous mutation counts determined by whole-exome sequencing of tumor tissue. Both alpha and beta chains were TCR-sequenced in samples taken at surgery, namely 220 tumor regions, under 80 matched nontumor lung samples and 56 PBMC samples.

Receptors were amplified or captured by 5' RACE. TCRdb names NextSeq 500 as the instrument used. The TCR library protocol attached a unique molecular identifier to each TCR cDNA molecule to allow correction of PCR and sequencing errors. The authors' pipeline ran thus. Decombinator tools were used for TCR identification, UMI-based error correction and CDR3 extraction. TCRs above a frequency of 2 per 1,000, corresponding to the top 1% of the tumor frequency distribution, were defined as expanded. Renyi diversity was computed with the R vegan package after each repertoire had been subsampled 100 times to 5,000 TCRs. To build CDR3 similarity networks, amino acid triplet string-kernel similarity was used, and CDR3s were connected when their pairwise similarity was above 0.82. TCRdb itself trimmed the public reads at Q25 with fastp, ran MiXCR and retained productive beta chains. Duplicate CDR3 protein sequences are folded into a single record with the most common DNA and genes. These V and J calls originate from TCRdb's pipeline instead of the authors' own analysis. The sample records some 110,000 distinct CDR3 sequences, more than 10% of which are singletons. The ten largest clones take up roughly 17% of the sample.

The sample's time point label is to be understood as: blood at routine non-recurrence follow-up after resection. Whole RNA extracted from tumor and nontumor lung tissue, or from cryopreserved PBMC samples, was used for TCR sequencing without cell sorting. A patient was chosen for TCR sequencing only when enough RNA was available from at least two tumor regions. The CDR3 numbers 16 residues from cysteine through phenylalanine. The kept DNA is CDR3 alone, 48 bases in frame from the first base. V loses 5 bases at its end and J loses 5 bases; junction bases beyond the gene matches: 8. CDR1 and CDR2 are read off the germline V gene (reference sequence) as SEHNR and FQNEAQ. What the work shows at the level of the full study, not this receptor alone: Comparisons of baseline and follow-up blood repertoires included only 15 or so patients. Ubiquitous expanded tumor TCRs showed up in blood more often at tumor resection than at routine follow-up. Additional single-cell paired TCR alpha and beta sequencing was considered necessary to confirm, at a functional level, the hypothesis that regional TCRs recognize regional mutations.

Comment on this clonotype: The antigen it recognizes is unknown. No much larger clone is present one base from it, and per-base qualities are unavailable.

Sequenced here: PBMCs, sampled at follow-up. This chain is built from TRBV7-9 and TRBJ2-5; 13 bases in between match TRBD2. The source of this sequence is a male donor with early-stage non-small cell lung cancer. This receptor has the CDR3 CASSATSGGARETQYF. In nucleotide form, the sequence is TGTGCCAGCAGCGCTACTAGCGGGGGGGCCCGTGAGACCCAGTACTTC.